This T cell receptor (beta chain) was documented in a study of Tregs in tolerant kidney transplant recipients. Study-level results: Expanding Tregs on activated donor B cells appeared to best identify donor-specific TCRbeta clones.

This table comes from immunoSEQ multiplex PCR, and its TCRdb copy is limited to in-frame clones, with some not included. The repertoire includes about 8,600 clones, more than 40% of them detected once, and more than 4.5% sits in the top ten. V gave up 4 bases and J gave up 6 bases; unmatched junction bases: 6. The CDR3 runs 15 residues. CDR1 SGHAT and CDR2 FQDESV come from the germline V gene (reference sequence). This clone has only a few counts. Its specificity is not known. The chain has TRBV11-1 and TRBJ2-1, with 10 bases that match TRBD2. This TCR came from a human donor in good health. Specimen: CD4+ T cells from blood cultured with allogeneic cells. CDR3 sequence: CASSSQREGINEQFF. DNA of the CDR3: TGTGCCAGCAGCTCCCAGCGGGAGGGCATCAATGAGCAGTTCTTC.